The 17 T cell receptor beta chains below were found in one sample sequenced in a study of T cell changes during pregnancy in multiple sclerosis. Sequencing was performed with immunoSEQ multiplex PCR; in TCRdb, only in-frame clones are kept and a portion is missing. The sample records 50,000 to 70,000 clones, 91% being singletons. Specimen: peripheral blood, collected in the third trimester of pregnancy. All receptors derive from a female donor in good health, enrolled as a control in a pregnancy study.

The rearrangement joins TRBV10-3 to TRBJ2-7; the D is unclear. Trimming cost V 0 bases and J 3 bases, with 9 bases left between them. The CDR3 has 14 residues. Germline CDR1 reads ENHRY; CDR2 reads SYGVKD. CDR3 nucleotides: TGTGCCATCAGTGAGTCAACGGTATACTACGAGCAGTACTTC. Encoded protein: CAISESTVYYEQYF.

The chain carries TRBV6-1 and TRBJ2-6, with no clear D. With 6 bases removed from V and 0 bases from J, the gap between germline ends came to 9 bases. The V gene's germline CDR1 is MNHNS and CDR2 SASEGT. The CDR3 loop spans 15 amino acids. DNA of the CDR3: TGTGCCAGCAGCGCCAGGTTCTCTGGGGCCAACGTCCTGACTTTC. It encodes CASSARFSGANVLTF.

The chain has TRBV28 and TRBJ2-3; 10 bases align to TRBD2. The junction had 5 bases not matched to a gene; V was cut back by 6 bases and J by 2 bases. This CDR3 has 15 residues. Germline V lookup: CDR1 MDHEN, CDR2 SYDVKM. As DNA, the CDR3 is TGTGCCAGCAGCGGAGCGGGAGGGATCACAGATACGCAGTATTTT. Amino acids: CASSGAGGITDTQYF.

This clone was seen a few times. The CDR3 nucleotides are TGTGCCACCAGCAGAGGGCACAGGACGGGGGATGGCTACACCTTC. Protein sequence: CATSRGHRTGDGYTF. The V gene is TRBV15, the J gene TRBJ1-2; D may be TRBD1 (5 bases). The germline V gene has CDR1 LNHNV and CDR2 YYDKDF (reference sequence). The V end was cut by 1 base, the J end by 6 bases, with 15 bases between. This CDR3 comprises 15 residues.

The chain combines TRBV27 with TRBJ2-1, with 15 bases matching TRBD2. This CDR3 region has 18 residues. The junction had 8 bases not matched to a gene; V was cut back by 4 bases and J by 4 bases. Germline values: CDR1 MNHEY, CDR2 SMNVEV (reference sequence). The chain's CDR3 is CASSSRAGTSGRYNEQFF. The CDR3 nucleotides are TGTGCCAGCAGTTCAAGAGCCGGGACTAGCGGGAGGTACAATGAGCAGTTCTTC.

The CDR3 nucleotides are TGTGCCAGCAGTGAAGCCCCAGGCTATGGCTACACCTTC. It is translated as CASSEAPGYGYTF. The chain carries TRBV6-1 and TRBJ1-2; no clear D. CDR3 length equals 13 residues. The V gene's germline CDR1 is MNHNS and CDR2 SASEGT. V was cut by 0 bases and J by 4 bases, with 6 bases left in between.

CDR3 DNA sequence: TGCGCCAGCAGCCAACCCCCCAGGGCAGCTGAAGCTTTCTTT. It encodes CASSQPPRAAEAFF. V and J are TRBV4-1 and TRBJ1-1, with D possibly being TRBD1 (5 bases). The CDR3 sequence is 14 residues long. V was shortened by 2 bases and J by 6 bases, with 13 bases between the two germline ends. The germline gives CDR1 MGHRA, CDR2 YSYEKL.

The chain uses TRBV2 and TRBJ2-4; a possible D gene is TRBD1 (5 bases). Trimming took 10 bases from V and 4 from J, leaving 14 bases between them. The CDR3 has 13 residues. The germline CDR1 and CDR2 sequences are SNHLY and FYNNEI. As DNA, the CDR3 is TGTGCCATCTGCCAGGACATTAAAAACATTCAGTACTTC. This codes for CAICQDIKNIQYF.

This clone has only one observation. This chain joins TRBV5-1 and TRBJ2-1; 8 nucleotides line up with TRBD1. The CDR3 covers 14 residues. With 4 bases clipped from V and 5 bases from J, the junction kept 5 bases outside the gene matches. Germline V gives CDR1 SGHRS, CDR2 YFSETQ. CDR3 sequence: CASSPDRVDNEQFF. CDR3 DNA sequence: TGCGCCAGCAGCCCGGACAGGGTAGACAATGAGCAGTTCTTC.

V usage is TRBV19 and J usage is TRBJ2-7; D gene unclear. The ends were cut back, 4 bases at V and 2 bases at J, with 12 bases in the middle. The V gene's germline CDR1 is LNHDA and CDR2 SQIVND (reference sequence). The CDR3 is 14 residues long. The CDR3 sequence is CASSNPGKTYEQYF. CDR3 bases: TGTGCCAGTAGTAACCCAGGAAAGACCTACGAGCAGTACTTC.

The rearrangement uses TRBV27 and TRBJ2-2; D uncertain. The germline CDR1 and CDR2 sequences are MNHEY and SMNVEV (reference sequence). With 3 bases removed from V and 5 bases from J, the gap between germline ends came to 16 bases. CDR3 length: 16 residues. Written as DNA, the CDR3 is TGTGCCAGCAGTTTTATTTGGGCGAGTCAGACCGGGGAGCTGTTTTTT. Amino acid sequence: CASSFIWASQTGELFF.

The chain employs TRBV5-1 and TRBJ2-1; 8 bases are a match to TRBD1. Germline V gene sequence: CDR1 SGHRS, CDR2 YFSETQ. V lost 4 bases, J lost 6 bases, and 9 bases stayed unmatched. The CDR3 sequence is 15 residues long. CDR3 in DNA: TGCGCCAGCAGCCTCGGACAGGGCAGGGTCAATGAGCAGTTCTTC. Its translation: CASSLGQGRVNEQFF.

The genes are TRBV7-9 and TRBJ2-2; 14 nucleotides match TRBD2. After removal of 6 bases from V and 2 bases from J, the junction contained 5 bases not matched to a gene. The CDR3 consists of 17 residues. Germline assignment: CDR1 SEHNR and CDR2 FQNEAQ (reference sequence). CDR3 residues: CASSSGLAGVNTGELFF. CDR3 coding DNA: TGTGCCAGCAGTTCGGGACTAGCGGGGGTAAACACCGGGGAGCTGTTTTTT.

This clone appeared once. The chain carries TRBV5-4 and TRBJ2-5; D perhaps matches TRBD2 (5 bases). The germline V gene has CDR1 SGHNT and CDR2 YYREEE (reference sequence). With 0 bases removed from V and 4 bases from J, the gap between germline ends came to 7 bases. This CDR3 comprises 13 residues. DNA for the CDR3: TGTGCCAGCAGCTTGGAAGGGAGAGAGACCCAGTACTTC. It is translated as CASSLEGRETQYF.

J is TRBJ1-5 and V is TRBV5-3; TRBD1 is a possible D gene (5 bases). TRBV5-3 is assigned to the ORF class and has an uncertain function. Trimming left V 4 bases short and J 7 bases short, with 18 bases between. The CDR3 runs to 15 residues. The CDR3 DNA follows: TGTGCCAGAAGCCCGGGACCCGGGAGGAAGCAGCCCCAGCATTTT. Protein: CARSPGPGRKQPQHF.

This chain links TRBV9 with TRBJ2-7, with 7 bases aligning to TRBD2. The CDR3 length is 16 residues. Trimming at V came to 3 bases and at J to 4 bases, leaving 13 bases not matched to a gene. Germline loops: CDR1 SGDLS, CDR2 YYNGEE. CDR3 loop: CASSALAGVGVYEQYF. Written as DNA, the CDR3 is TGTGCCAGCAGCGCCCTTGCGGGAGTCGGTGTTTACGAGCAGTACTTC. Together with reference TRBV9 and TRBJ2-7, the CDR3 gives the full variable domain: DSGVTQTPKHLITATGQRVTLRCSPRSGDLSVYWYQQSLDQGLQFLIQYYNGEERAKGNILERFSAQQFPDLHSELNLSSLELGDSALYFCASSALAGVGVYEQYFGPGTRLTVT.

This chain uses TRBV28 with TRBJ1-2; weak D call: TRBD1 (5 bases). Germline V gene sequence: CDR1 MDHEN, CDR2 SYDVKM. Trimming took off 2 bases at V and 4 bases at J, with 20 bases between the two ends. CDR3 size: 17 residues. CDR3 sequence reads: CASSLRQQRQNRYGYTF. CDR3 DNA: TGTGCCAGCAGTTTAAGGCAACAGAGACAGAACCGCTATGGCTACACCTTC.